This T cell receptor (beta chain) was obtained from a study of beta chain features in type 1 diabetes. Reverse transcription of all isolated RNA meant that expressed TCRB transcripts were sequenced. This table comes from immunoSEQ multiplex PCR, and its TCRdb copy is limited to in-frame clones, with some not included. The sample has approximately 14,000 clones, roughly 63% seen once. Points from the study as a whole: All four CD4+ subsets of Type 1 diabetes patients contained TCRB CDR3s that were moderately but significantly shorter. A greater similarity of naive, central memory and Treg TCRB repertoires was seen among patients than among healthy donors.

V gave up 1 base and J gave up 1 base, with 5 bases separating them. Germline CDR1 and CDR2: MDHEN and SYDVKM. CDR3 size: 13 residues. Details on this clone: No antigen is known for it.

The sample was stem cell memory CD4+ T cells from blood. The gene calls are TRBV28 and TRBJ2-7; D unresolved. This TCR was recovered from a woman aged 18-29 years with type 1 diabetes. CDR3 coding DNA: TGTGCCAGCAGTTTATACTTATCCTACGAGCAGTACTTC. Translation: CASSLYLSYEQYF.